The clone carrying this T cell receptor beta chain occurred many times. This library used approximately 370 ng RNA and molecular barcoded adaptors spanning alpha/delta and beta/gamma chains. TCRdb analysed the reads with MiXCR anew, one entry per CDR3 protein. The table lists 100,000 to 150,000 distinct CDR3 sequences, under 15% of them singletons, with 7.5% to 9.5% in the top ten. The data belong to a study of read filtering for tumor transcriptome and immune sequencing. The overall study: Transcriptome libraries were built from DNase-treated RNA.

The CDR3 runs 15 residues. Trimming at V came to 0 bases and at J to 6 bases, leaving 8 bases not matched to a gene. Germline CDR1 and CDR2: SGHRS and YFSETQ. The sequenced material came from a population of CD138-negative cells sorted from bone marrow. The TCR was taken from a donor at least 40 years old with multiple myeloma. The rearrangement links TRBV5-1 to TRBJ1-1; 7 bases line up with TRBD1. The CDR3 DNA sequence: TGCGCCAGCAGCTTGGAGGGTAGACAGGGCGCTGAAGCTTTCTTT. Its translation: CASSLEGRQGAEAFF.